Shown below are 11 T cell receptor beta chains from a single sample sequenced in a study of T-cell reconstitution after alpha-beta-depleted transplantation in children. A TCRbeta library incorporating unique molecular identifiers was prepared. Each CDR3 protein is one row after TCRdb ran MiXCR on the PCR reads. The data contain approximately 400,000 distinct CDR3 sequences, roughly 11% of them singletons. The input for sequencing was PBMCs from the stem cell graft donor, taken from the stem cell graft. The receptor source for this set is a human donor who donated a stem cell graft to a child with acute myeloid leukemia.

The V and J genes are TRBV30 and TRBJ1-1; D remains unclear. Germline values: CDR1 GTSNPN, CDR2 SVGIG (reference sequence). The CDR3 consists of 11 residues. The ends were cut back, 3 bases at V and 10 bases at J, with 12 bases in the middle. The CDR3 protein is CAWSPPGGAFF. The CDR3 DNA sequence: TGTGCCTGGAGCCCCCCGGGAGGAGCTTTCTTT.

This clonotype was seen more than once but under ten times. DNA for the CDR3: TGTGCCAGCAGCCAAGATCCCAGCGGGGGCCCCACAGATACGCAGTATTTT. It is translated as CASSQDPSGGPTDTQYF. V gene TRBV3-1 combines with J gene TRBJ2-3, with 8 bases identical to TRBD2. The V segment lost 0 bases and the J segment 2 bases; nucleotides outside the gene matches: 7. The CDR3 sequence is 17 residues long. CDR1 and CDR2 from the germline V gene are LGHDT and YNNKEL (reference sequence).

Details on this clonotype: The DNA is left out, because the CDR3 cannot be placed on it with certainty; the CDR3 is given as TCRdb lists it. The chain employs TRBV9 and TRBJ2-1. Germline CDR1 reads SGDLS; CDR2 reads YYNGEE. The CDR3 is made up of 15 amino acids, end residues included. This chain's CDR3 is CASSTSVSSYNEQFF.

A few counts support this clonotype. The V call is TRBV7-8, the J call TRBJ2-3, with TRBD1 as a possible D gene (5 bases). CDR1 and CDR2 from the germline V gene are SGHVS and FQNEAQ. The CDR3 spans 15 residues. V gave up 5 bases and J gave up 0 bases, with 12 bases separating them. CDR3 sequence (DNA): TGTGCCAGCAGCCCGAGACAGAGTAGCACAGATACGCAGTATTTT. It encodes CASSPRQSSTDTQYF.

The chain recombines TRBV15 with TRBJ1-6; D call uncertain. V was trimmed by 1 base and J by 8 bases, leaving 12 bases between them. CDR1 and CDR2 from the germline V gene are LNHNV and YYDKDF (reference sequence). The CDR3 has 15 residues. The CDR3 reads CATSRGAAGDSPLHF. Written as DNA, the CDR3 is TGTGCCACCAGCAGAGGGGCAGCTGGGGATTCACCCCTCCACTTT. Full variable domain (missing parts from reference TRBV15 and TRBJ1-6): DAMVIQNPRYQVTQFGKPVTLSCSQTLNHNVMYWYQQKSSQAPKLLFHYYDKDFNNEADTPDNFQSRRPNTSFCFLDIRSPGLGDTAMYLCATSRGAAGDSPLHFGNGTRLTVT.

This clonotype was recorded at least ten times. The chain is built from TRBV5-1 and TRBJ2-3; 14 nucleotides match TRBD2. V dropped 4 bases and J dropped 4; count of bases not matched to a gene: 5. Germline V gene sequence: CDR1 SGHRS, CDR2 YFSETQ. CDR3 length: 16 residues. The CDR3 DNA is TGCGCCAGCAGCCCTGGACTAGCGGGGGGTTCAGATACGCAGTATTTT. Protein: CASSPGLAGGSDTQYF.

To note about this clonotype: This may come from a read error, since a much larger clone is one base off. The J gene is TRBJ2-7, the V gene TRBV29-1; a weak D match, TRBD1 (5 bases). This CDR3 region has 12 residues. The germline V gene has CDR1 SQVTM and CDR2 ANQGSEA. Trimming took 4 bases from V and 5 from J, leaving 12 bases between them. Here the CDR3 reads CSVAQDHHEQYF. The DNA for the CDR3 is TGCAGCGTTGCACAGGACCACCACGAGCAGTACTTC.

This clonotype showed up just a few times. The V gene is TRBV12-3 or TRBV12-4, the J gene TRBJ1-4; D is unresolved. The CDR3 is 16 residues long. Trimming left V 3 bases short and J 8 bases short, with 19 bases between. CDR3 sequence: CASSFVARTWEEKLFF. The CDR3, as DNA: TGTGCCAGCAGTTTCGTGGCGCGGACTTGGGAAGAAAAACTGTTTTTT.

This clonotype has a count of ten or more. CDR3: CASSPQPSYEQYF. CDR3 nucleotides: TGTGCCAGCAGTCCTCAGCCCTCCTACGAGCAGTACTTC. The V gene is TRBV2, the J gene TRBJ2-7, with D unclear. This CDR3 is built from 13 residues. The V end lost 5 bases, the J end lost 0 bases, and 8 bases lay between the germline ends. Germline V CDR1 and CDR2: SNHLY, FYNNEI. Variable domain in full (rest from reference TRBV2 and TRBJ2-7): EPEVTQTPSHQVTQMGQEVILRCVPISNHLYFYWYRQILGQKVEFLVSFYNNEISEKSEIFDDQFSVERPDGSNFTLKIRSTKLEDSAMYFCASSPQPSYEQYFGPGTRLTVT.

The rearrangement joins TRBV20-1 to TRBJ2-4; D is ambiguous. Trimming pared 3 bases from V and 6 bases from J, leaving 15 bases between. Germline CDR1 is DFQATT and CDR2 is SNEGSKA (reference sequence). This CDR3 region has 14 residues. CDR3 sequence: CSASVTEKANIQYF. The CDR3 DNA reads TGCAGTGCTAGCGTGACGGAAAAAGCAAACATTCAGTACTTC.

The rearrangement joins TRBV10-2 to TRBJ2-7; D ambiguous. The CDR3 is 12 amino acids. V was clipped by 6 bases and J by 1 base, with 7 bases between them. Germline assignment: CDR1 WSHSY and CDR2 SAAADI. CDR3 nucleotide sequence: TGCGCCAGCAGCGGGCCATCCTACGAGCAGTACGTC. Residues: CASSGPSYEQYV.